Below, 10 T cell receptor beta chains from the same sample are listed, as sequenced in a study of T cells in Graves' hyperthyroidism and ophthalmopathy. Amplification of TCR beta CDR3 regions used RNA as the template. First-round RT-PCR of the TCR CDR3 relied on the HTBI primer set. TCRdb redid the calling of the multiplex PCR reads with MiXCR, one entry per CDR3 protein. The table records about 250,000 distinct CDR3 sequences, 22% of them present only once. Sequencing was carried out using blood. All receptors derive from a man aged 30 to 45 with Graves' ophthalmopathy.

The CDR3 region has the DNA TGTGCCAGCAGCGTTCTAGCGGGAGCTGTCAGAGAGACCCAGTACTTC. Protein: CASSVLAGAVRETQYF. The chain recombines TRBV7-2 with TRBJ2-5; 10 bases are a match to TRBD2. Losses at the gene ends were 5 bases for V and 4 bases for J; bases not matched to a gene: 10. The CDR3 totals 16 residues. CDR1 SGHTA and CDR2 FQGNSA come from the germline V gene.

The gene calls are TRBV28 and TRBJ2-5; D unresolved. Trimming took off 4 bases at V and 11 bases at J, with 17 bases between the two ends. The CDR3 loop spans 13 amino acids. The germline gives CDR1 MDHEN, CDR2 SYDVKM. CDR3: CASSYDTALGQYF. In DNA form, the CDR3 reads TGTGCCAGCAGTTACGACACGGCTTTGGGTCAGTACTTC. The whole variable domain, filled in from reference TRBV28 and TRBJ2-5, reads DVKVTQSSRYLVKRTGEKVFLECVQDMDHENMFWYRQDPGLGLRLIYFSYDVKMKEKGDIPEGYSVSREKKERFSLILESASTNQTSMYLCASSYDTALGQYFGPGTRLLVL.

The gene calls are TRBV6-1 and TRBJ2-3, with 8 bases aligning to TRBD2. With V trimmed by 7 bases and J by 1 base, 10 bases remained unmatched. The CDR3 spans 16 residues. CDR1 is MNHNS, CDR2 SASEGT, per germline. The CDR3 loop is CASTLTSVRGTDTQYF. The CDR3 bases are TGTGCCAGCACCTTGACTAGCGTTAGGGGCACAGATACGCAGTATTTT.

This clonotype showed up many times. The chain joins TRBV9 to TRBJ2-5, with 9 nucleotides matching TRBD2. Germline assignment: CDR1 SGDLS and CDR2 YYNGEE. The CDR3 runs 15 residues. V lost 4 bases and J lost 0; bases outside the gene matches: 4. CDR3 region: CASSTLAGHQETQYF. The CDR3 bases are TGTGCCAGCAGCACCCTAGCGGGGCACCAAGAGACCCAGTACTTC.

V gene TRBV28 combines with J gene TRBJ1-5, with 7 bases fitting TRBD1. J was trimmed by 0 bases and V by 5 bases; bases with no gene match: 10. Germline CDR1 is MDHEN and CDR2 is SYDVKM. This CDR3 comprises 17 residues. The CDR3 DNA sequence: TGTGCCAGCAGTCCGCCGGACAGGCTAAATAGCAATCAGCCCCAGCATTTT. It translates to CASSPPDRLNSNQPQHF.

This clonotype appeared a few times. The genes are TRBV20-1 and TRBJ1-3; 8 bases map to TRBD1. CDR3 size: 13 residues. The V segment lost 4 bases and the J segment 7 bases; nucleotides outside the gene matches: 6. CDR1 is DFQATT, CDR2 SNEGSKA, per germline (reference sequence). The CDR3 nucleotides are TGCAGTGCTACCGGACAGGGCCGGAACACCATATATTTT. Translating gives CSATGQGRNTIYF.

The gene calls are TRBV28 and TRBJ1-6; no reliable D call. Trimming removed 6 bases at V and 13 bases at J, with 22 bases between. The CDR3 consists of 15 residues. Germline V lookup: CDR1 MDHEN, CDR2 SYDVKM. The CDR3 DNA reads TGTGCCAGCAGACCCGACCTTTTTCGCGCGCCCCCCCTCCACTTT. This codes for CASRPDLFRAPPLHF. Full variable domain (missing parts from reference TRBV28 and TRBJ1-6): DVKVTQSSRYLVKRTGEKVFLECVQDMDHENMFWYRQDPGLGLRLIYFSYDVKMKEKGDIPEGYSVSREKKERFSLILESASTNQTSMYLCASRPDLFRAPPLHFGNGTRLTVT.

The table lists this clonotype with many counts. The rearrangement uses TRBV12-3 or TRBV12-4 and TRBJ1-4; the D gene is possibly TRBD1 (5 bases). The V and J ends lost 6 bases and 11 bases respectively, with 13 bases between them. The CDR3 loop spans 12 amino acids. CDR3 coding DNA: TGTGCCAGCAGGTCTCTTGACAGTAAACTGTTTTTT. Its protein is CASRSLDSKLFF.

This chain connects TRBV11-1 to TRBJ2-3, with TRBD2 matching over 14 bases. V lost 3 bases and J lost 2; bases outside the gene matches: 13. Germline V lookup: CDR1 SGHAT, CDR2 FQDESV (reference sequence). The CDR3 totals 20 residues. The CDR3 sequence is CASSFEFLTGLAGDTDTQYF. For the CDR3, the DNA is TGTGCCAGCAGCTTTGAATTCTTAACGGGACTAGCGGGAGACACAGATACGCAGTATTTT.

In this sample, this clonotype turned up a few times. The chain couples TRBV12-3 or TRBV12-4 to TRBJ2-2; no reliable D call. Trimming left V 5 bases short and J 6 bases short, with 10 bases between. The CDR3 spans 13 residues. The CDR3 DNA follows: TGTGCCAGCAGTGCACTGTTGGCCGGGGAGCTGTTTTTT. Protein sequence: CASSALLAGELFF.